The rows below give T cell receptor beta chains drawn from one sample of a study of control samples from healthy donors and cancer patients. Repertoires were generated with immunoSEQ multiplex PCR, while TCRdb's copy carries only in-frame clones and drops some. The sample lists 80,000 to 100,000 clones; approximately 81% were seen once. Sequences were obtained from blood. These receptor sequences come from a woman in her 30s in good health. Both conserved end residues are part of each CDR3. The order of the fields is CDR3 protein, CDR3 DNA, clone size, D gene, V gene, J gene. The D gene is left open where the match is weak. Rows may omit the clone size; those that give it use once, few, many or a size class.

CDR3 protein: CASSREGYTF; CDR3 DNA: TGTGCCAGCAGCCGCGAGGGCTACACCTTC; clone size: few; D gene: NA; V gene: TRBV6-6; J gene: TRBJ1-2
CDR3 protein: CASSLEQGALNTGELFF; CDR3 DNA: TGTGCCAGCTCACTAGAACAGGGGGCGCTGAACACCGGGGAGCTGTTTTTT; clone size: NA; D gene: TRBD1; V gene: TRBV18; J gene: TRBJ2-2
CDR3 protein: CASSLYVMNTEAFF; CDR3 DNA: TGTGCCAGCAGCTTATACGTAATGAACACTGAAGCTTTCTTT; clone size: NA; D gene: NA; V gene: TRBV11-2; J gene: TRBJ1-1
CDR3 protein: CASSRQDPAGNTIYF; CDR3 DNA: TGTGCCAGCAGTCGACAGGATCCGGCCGGAAACACCATATATTTT; clone size: NA; D gene: NA; V gene: TRBV11-2; J gene: TRBJ1-3
CDR3 protein: CASSNYQGEAFF; CDR3 DNA: TGTGCCAGCAGCAACTACCAGGGTGAAGCTTTCTTT; clone size: NA; D gene: NA; V gene: TRBV7-8; J gene: TRBJ1-1
CDR3 protein: CASSFLTEETQYF; CDR3 DNA: TGTGCCAGCAGTTTCCTGACAGAAGAGACCCAGTACTTC; clone size: NA; D gene: NA; V gene: TRBV27; J gene: TRBJ2-5
CDR3 protein: CATNQGYQETQYF; CDR3 DNA: TGTGCCACCAATCAAGGGTACCAAGAGACCCAGTACTTC; clone size: NA; D gene: NA; V gene: TRBV15; J gene: TRBJ2-5
CDR3 protein: CASSFRGGGEQFF; CDR3 DNA: TGTGCCAGCAGTTTCCGGGGGGGCGGTGAGCAGTTCTTC; clone size: once; D gene: TRBD2; V gene: TRBV27; J gene: TRBJ2-1
CDR3 protein: CASSPRPLGGAFIEAFF; CDR3 DNA: TGTGCCAGCTCACCTAGACCCCTAGGGGGCGCTTTTATTGAAGCTTTCTTT; clone size: NA; D gene: TRBD1; V gene: TRBV18; J gene: TRBJ1-1
CDR3 protein: CASSLRGAGYTF; CDR3 DNA: TGTGCCAGCAGTTTAAGGGGGGCAGGCTACACCTTC; clone size: NA; D gene: NA; V gene: TRBV12-3/TRBV12-4; J gene: TRBJ1-2
CDR3 protein: CASSPVVLTSGANVLTF; CDR3 DNA: TGTGCCAGCTCACCAGTGGTTCTAACGTCTGGGGCCAACGTCCTGACTTTC; clone size: few; D gene: NA; V gene: TRBV18; J gene: TRBJ2-6
CDR3 protein: CASSSDRLPYEQYF; CDR3 DNA: TGTGCCAGCAGCTCCGACAGGTTACCCTACGAGCAGTACTTC; clone size: NA; D gene: NA; V gene: TRBV7-2; J gene: TRBJ2-7
CDR3 protein: CASSFRQAGNTGELFF; CDR3 DNA: TGTGCCAGCAGTTTTAGACAGGCGGGGAACACCGGGGAGCTGTTTTTT; clone size: NA; D gene: NA; V gene: TRBV6-6; J gene: TRBJ2-2
CDR3 protein: CASSQGQDYGYTF; CDR3 DNA: TGTGCCAGCAGCCAAGGACAGGACTATGGCTACACCTTC; clone size: NA; D gene: TRBD1; V gene: TRBV16; J gene: TRBJ1-2
CDR3 protein: CAWSASQGPRRPQHF; CDR3 DNA: TGTGCCTGGAGTGCCTCCCAGGGGCCCCGTCGGCCCCAGCATTTT; clone size: NA; D gene: NA; V gene: TRBV30; J gene: TRBJ1-5
CDR3 protein: CASSQDGGRGFVYTF; CDR3 DNA: TGTGCCAGCAGCCAAGACGGGGGAAGGGGCTTCGTCTACACCTTC; clone size: NA; D gene: NA; V gene: TRBV3-1/TRBV3-2; J gene: TRBJ1-2
CDR3 protein: CASSYSIGGRLEAFF; CDR3 DNA: TGTGCCAGCAGTTACTCGATTGGCGGGCGGCTGGAAGCTTTCTTT; clone size: once; D gene: NA; V gene: TRBV6-2/TRBV6-3; J gene: TRBJ1-1
CDR3 protein: CASSPLTGPGETQYF; CDR3 DNA: TGTGCCAGCAGTCCCCTGACAGGGCCCGGGGAGACCCAGTACTTC; clone size: NA; D gene: TRBD1; V gene: TRBV6-2/TRBV6-3; J gene: TRBJ2-5